This is a list of T cell receptor beta chains from one sample in a study of shared clonotypes between healthy human individuals. Assay: immunoSEQ multiplex PCR; the TCRdb copy retains only in-frame clones and omits some. In the table there are roughly 1,500,000 clones, nearly 99% of which are singletons. Sequenced sample: naive CD4+ T cells sorted from blood. The receptor source for this set is a man under 40 in good health. Both conserved end residues are part of each CDR3. A D gene is named only where the DNA matches it firmly. Clone size, where shown, is once, few, many, or a class for clones that have expanded.

>TRBJ1-3|TRBV5-1|-|-
CASSLAGVGNTIYF
TGCGCCAGCAGCTTGGCCGGGGTTGGAAACACCATATATTTT
>TRBJ2-1|TRBV2|-|TRBD2
CASIRPGLASYNEQFF
TGTGCCAGCATCCGACCGGGACTAGCTTCGTACAATGAGCAGTTCTTC
>TRBJ2-6|TRBV19|-|-
CATMGPGGSGANVLTF
TGTGCCACCATGGGACCCGGCGGTTCTGGGGCCAACGTCCTGACTTTC
>TRBJ2-7|TRBV7-9|-|TRBD1
CASSLKETGGDRYF
TGTGCCAGCAGCTTAAAAGAGACAGGGGGCGATCGGTACTTC
>TRBJ1-1|TRBV9|-|TRBD1
CASSLGQRGNTEAFF
TGTGCCAGCAGCTTGGGACAGCGCGGGAACACTGAAGCTTTCTTT
>TRBJ2-5|TRBV18|-|TRBD2
CASRPLTSGIKETQYF
TGTGCCAGCCGCCCCCTGACTAGCGGGATAAAAGAGACCCAGTACTTC
>TRBJ2-7|TRBV18|-|TRBD2
CASVTGGTSEQYF
TGTGCCAGCGTCACGGGCGGGACTAGCGAGCAGTACTTC
>TRBJ2-5|TRBV10-2|-|TRBD2
CASSVREGQETQYF
TGCGCCAGCAGTGTGCGGGAGGGTCAAGAGACCCAGTACTTC
>TRBJ1-2|TRBV20-1|-|-
CSAAKISGYTF
TGCAGTGCTGCCAAAATTAGCGGCTACACCTTC
>TRBJ2-2|TRBV6-5|-|-
CASSYLGGELFF
TGTGCCAGCAGTTACCTTGGCGGGGAGCTGTTTTTT
>TRBJ2-7|TRBV5-4|-|TRBD1
CASRDRGGSYEQYF
TGTGCCAGCAGGGACAGGGGGGGCTCCTACGAGCAGTACTTC
>TRBJ2-3|TRBV5-4|-|-
CATWTEYTDTQYF
TGTGCCACATGGACAGAATATACAGATACGCAGTATTTT
>TRBJ2-3|TRBV7-2|-|TRBD2
CASIPFPGGGVTQYF
TGTGCCAGCATCCCGTTTCCGGGAGGTGGGGTGACGCAGTATTTT
>TRBJ1-5|TRBV28|-|TRBD1
CASSPTGFQPQHF
TGTGCCAGCAGTCCGACAGGGTTCCAGCCCCAGCATTTT
>TRBJ2-5|TRBV5-1|-|-
CASSLGFGPHQETQYF
TGCGCCAGCAGCTTGGGGTTTGGTCCCCACCAAGAGACCCAGTACTTC
>TRBJ2-1|TRBV13|-|-
CASSSLNEQFF
TGTGCCAGCAGCTCCCTAAATGAGCAGTTCTTC
>TRBJ1-2|TRBV6-1|-|-
CASSEQPGSNYGYTF
TGTGCCAGCAGTGAACAACCCGGTTCTAACTATGGCTACACCTTC
>TRBJ2-4|TRBV9|-|-
CASSVGTDKNIQYF
TGTGCCAGCAGCGTAGGGACAGACAAAAACATTCAGTACTTC
>TRBJ2-3|TRBV28|-|-
CASSLGFRQNTDTQYF
TGTGCCAGCAGTTTAGGGTTCCGGCAGAACACAGATACGCAGTATTTT
>TRBJ2-1|TRBV28|-|-
CASSLARVLNEQFF
TGTGCCAGCAGTTTAGCTAGGGTGTTGAATGAGCAGTTCTTC
>TRBJ2-7|TRBV9|-|-
CASSVSPRQGEQYF
TGTGCCAGCAGCGTATCTCCGAGGCAGGGGGAGCAGTACTTC
>TRBJ2-7|TRBV10-1|once|TRBD2
CASSESGAAYEQYF
TGCGCCAGCAGTGAAAGCGGGGCAGCATACGAGCAGTACTTC
>TRBJ2-2|TRBV6-1|-|-
CASSDLDATGELFF
TGTGCCAGCAGTGACCTCGATGCCACCGGGGAGCTGTTTTTT
>TRBJ2-3|TRBV19|once|TRBD2
CASRETSGSGTDTQYF
TGTGCCAGTAGGGAGACTAGCGGGAGTGGCACAGATACGCAGTATTTT
>TRBJ2-1|TRBV6-5|-|-
CASSYQPRLAENEQFF
TGTGCCAGCAGTTACCAGCCCCGCCTAGCTGAAAATGAGCAGTTCTTC
>TRBJ2-1|TRBV5-1|-|-
CASSFPIGYSYNEQFF
TGCGCCAGCAGCTTTCCGATAGGCTATTCCTACAATGAGCAGTTCTTC
>TRBJ1-4|TRBV25-1|-|TRBD1
CASRQGRRNEKLFF
TGTGCCAGCAGACAGGGGCGGCGGAATGAAAAACTGTTTTTT
>TRBJ2-4|TRBV15|-|-
CATSSVTSTLQYF
TGTGCCACCAGCAGTGTTACTAGCACTCTTCAGTACTTC
>TRBJ1-1|TRBV11-2|-|-
CASSLTGPNTEAFF
TGTGCCAGCAGCTTAACAGGGCCAAACACTGAAGCTTTCTTT
>TRBJ1-1|TRBV28|-|TRBD1
CASKRTGVNTEAFF
TGTGCCAGCAAACGGACAGGGGTGAACACTGAAGCTTTCTTT
>TRBJ1-5|TRBV7-9|once|TRBD1
CASSLGDRGNNQPQHF
TGTGCCAGCAGCTTGGGGGACAGGGGGAACAATCAGCCCCAGCATTTT
>TRBJ2-1|TRBV9|-|TRBD2
CASSEGLAELGQFF
TGTGCCAGCAGCGAGGGACTAGCAGAACTAGGGCAGTTCTTC
>TRBJ2-1|TRBV19|-|-
CARSPYNEQFF
TGTGCCCGATCCCCCTATAATGAGCAGTTCTTC
>TRBJ1-4|TRBV2|-|-
CASRGGRGFDEKLFF
TGTGCCAGCAGGGGTGGCAGGGGTTTTGATGAAAAACTGTTTTTT
>TRBJ2-7|TRBV7-2|-|TRBD2
CASSWRGGAHEQYF
TGTGCCAGCAGCTGGCGGGGAGGGGCCCACGAGCAGTACTTC
>TRBJ2-1|TRBV6-6|-|TRBD2
CASNPTSGNEQFF
TGTGCCAGCAACCCAACTAGCGGCAATGAGCAGTTCTTC
>TRBJ2-1|TRBV5-1|-|TRBD2
CASSHYGTSGYNEQFF
TGCGCCAGCAGCCATTACGGGACTAGCGGATACAATGAGCAGTTCTTC
>TRBJ1-1|TRBV28|once|-
CASSLEGSPLEAFF
TGTGCCAGCAGTTTAGAGGGGTCCCCACTTGAAGCTTTCTTT
>TRBJ2-7|TRBV28|-|TRBD2
CASSSPYGRAYEQYF
TGTGCCAGCAGTTCCCCCTACGGGAGGGCCTACGAGCAGTACTTC
>TRBJ2-7|TRBV5-1|-|TRBD1
CASSFITGQGTGEQYF
TGCGCCAGCAGCTTTATTACGGGACAGGGAACCGGCGAGCAGTACTTC
>TRBJ2-3|TRBV7-6|-|-
CASSLNRVDTQYF
TGTGCCAGCAGCTTAAACAGGGTGGATACGCAGTATTTT
>TRBJ1-5|TRBV2|-|-
CASSGSGSYQPQHF
TGTGCCAGCAGTGGCAGCGGGAGTTATCAGCCCCAGCATTTT
>TRBJ2-7|TRBV5-1|-|-
CASSLGGYEQYF
TGCGCCAGCAGCTTAGGGGGATACGAGCAGTACTTC
>TRBJ2-5|TRBV5-4|-|-
CASSPDPQETQYF
TGTGCCAGCAGCCCGGACCCTCAAGAGACCCAGTACTTC
>TRBJ1-3|TRBV18|-|-
CASSDLPRHIRGNTIYF
TGTGCCAGCTCCGACCTGCCTCGGCACATACGTGGAAACACCATATATTTT